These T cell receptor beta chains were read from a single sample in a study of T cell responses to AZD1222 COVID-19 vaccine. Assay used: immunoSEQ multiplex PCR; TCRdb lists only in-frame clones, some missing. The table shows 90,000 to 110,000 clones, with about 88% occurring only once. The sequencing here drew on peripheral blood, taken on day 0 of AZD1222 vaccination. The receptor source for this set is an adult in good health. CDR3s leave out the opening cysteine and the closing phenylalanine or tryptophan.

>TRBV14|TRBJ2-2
ASSPGQLRTGELF
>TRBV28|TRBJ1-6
ASSNNLRGYSPLH
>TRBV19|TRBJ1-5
ASSIEGRRLNQPQH
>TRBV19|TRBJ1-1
ASRQTGTAF
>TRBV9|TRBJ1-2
ASSVGRDGYT
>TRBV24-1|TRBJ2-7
ATSKAGEREQY
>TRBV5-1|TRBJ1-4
ASSLGGVTEKLF
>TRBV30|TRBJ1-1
AWIGWGGPNTEAF
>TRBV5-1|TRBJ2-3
ASSLLAGGPSSVTDTQY
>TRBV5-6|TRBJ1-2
ASGYPTGDGYT
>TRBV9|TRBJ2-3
ASQRGVGDTQY
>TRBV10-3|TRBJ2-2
AIRVAGGNTGELF
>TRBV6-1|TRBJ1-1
ASSERTGGSTEAF
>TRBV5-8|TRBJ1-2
ASSLNYGYT
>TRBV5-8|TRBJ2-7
ASSLAGTGIYEQY
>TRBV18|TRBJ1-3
ASSPWSPINTIY
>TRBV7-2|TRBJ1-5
ASGQGGNQPQH
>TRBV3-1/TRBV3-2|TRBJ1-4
ASSHRTGSGKLF
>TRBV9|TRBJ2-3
ASSVAGGDTQY
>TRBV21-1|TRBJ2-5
ASSKEGGPQETQY
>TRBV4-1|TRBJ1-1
ASSQEAGVNTEAF
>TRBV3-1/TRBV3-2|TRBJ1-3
ASSQETTLGNTIY
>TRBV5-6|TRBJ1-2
ASSPQRGLGT
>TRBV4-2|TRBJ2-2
ASSQDGAYPTGELF
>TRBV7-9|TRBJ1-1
ASSRLTGPNTEAF
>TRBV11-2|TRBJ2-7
ASSVIRGKVNEQY
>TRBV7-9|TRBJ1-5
ASSLESKQPQH
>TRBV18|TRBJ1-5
ASSRDGTSNQPQH
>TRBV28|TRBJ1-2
ASRLQRGGYT
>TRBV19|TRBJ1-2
ASSPTGTGGVYGYT
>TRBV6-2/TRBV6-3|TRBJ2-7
ASSYSTTYEQY
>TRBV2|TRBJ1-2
ASSGLEGQANYGYT
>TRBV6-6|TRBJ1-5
ASSQSGGHQGWNQPQH
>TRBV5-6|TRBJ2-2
ASSLTGATNTGELF
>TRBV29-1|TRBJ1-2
SARKPTGVYGYT
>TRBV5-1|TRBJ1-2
ASSLSGQGVDYGYT
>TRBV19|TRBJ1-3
ASKHLSGNTIY
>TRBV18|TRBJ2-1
ASSPRSGIYNEQF
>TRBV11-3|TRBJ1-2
ASSLRRQGSYGYT
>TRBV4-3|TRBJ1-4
ASSQPPGPGRNEKLF
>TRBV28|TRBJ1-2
ATLSNRDYGYT
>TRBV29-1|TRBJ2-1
SARGGGSYNEQF
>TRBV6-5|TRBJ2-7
ASSTRTANSYEQY
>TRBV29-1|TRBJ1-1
SVEALGMNTEAF
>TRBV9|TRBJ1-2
ASSADTGGVGGYT
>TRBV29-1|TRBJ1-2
SVVQAAGPNYGYT
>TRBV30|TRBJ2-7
AWSGRAEQY
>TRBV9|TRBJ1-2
ASSAGSYGYT
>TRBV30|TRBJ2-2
AWSYRYTGELF
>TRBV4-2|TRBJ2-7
ASSQVSLSTGLAYEQY
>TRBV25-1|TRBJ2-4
ASSEGQRIQY
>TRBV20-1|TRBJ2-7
SASGQGGEQY
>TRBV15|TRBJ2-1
ATSFGLAGGNEQF
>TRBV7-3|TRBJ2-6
ASSFPLGSGANVLT
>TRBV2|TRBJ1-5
ASSETGARNQPQH
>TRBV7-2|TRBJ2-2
ASSGDRVNTGELF
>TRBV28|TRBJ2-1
ASSLFGGTSYNEQF